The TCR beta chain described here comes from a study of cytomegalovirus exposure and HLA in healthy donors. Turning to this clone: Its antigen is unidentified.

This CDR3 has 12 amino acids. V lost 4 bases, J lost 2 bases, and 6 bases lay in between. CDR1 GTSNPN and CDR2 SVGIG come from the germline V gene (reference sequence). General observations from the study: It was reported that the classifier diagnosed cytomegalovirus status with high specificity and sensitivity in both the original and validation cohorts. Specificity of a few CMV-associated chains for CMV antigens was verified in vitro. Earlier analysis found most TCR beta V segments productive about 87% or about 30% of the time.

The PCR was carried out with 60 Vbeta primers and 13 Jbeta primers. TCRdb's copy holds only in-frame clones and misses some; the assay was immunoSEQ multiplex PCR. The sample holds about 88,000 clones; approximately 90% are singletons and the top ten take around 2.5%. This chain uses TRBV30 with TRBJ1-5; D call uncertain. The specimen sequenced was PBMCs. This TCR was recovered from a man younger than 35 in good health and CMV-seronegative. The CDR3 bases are TGTGCCTGGAAGCAGGGCAATCAGCCCCAGCATTTT. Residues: CAWKQGNQPQHF.